These 18 T cell receptor beta chains share one sample of origin, sequenced in a study of T cell responses to AZD1222 COVID-19 vaccine. Profiled with immunoSEQ multiplex PCR; TCRdb holds only in-frame clones, not every one. The profile shows about 130,000 clones, about 88% of them singletons. The specimen was peripheral blood, collected on day 0 of MenACWY control vaccination. The receptor source for this set is an adult in good health.

The rearrangement joins TRBV3-1 (or the pseudogene TRBV3-2) to TRBJ2-7, with TRBD2 matching over 9 bases. Germline V gives CDR1 LGHDT, CDR2 YNNKEL (reference sequence). The CDR3 totals 15 residues. Trimming took 6 bases from V and 2 from J; bases not matched to a gene: 8. CDR3: CASSRLADITYEQYF. The CDR3 region has the DNA TGTGCCAGCAGTCGACTAGCGGATATTACCTACGAGCAGTACTTC.

In its sample, this clone was seen once. This chain links TRBV3-1 (or the pseudogene TRBV3-2) with TRBJ2-1; no firm D call. The V end lost 1 base, the J end lost 7 bases, and 11 bases lay between the germline ends. The germline V gene has CDR1 LGHDT and CDR2 YNNKEL (reference sequence). The CDR3 spans 14 residues. In nucleotides, the CDR3 is TGTGCCAGCAGCCAAGGACGTCTGGGGAATGAGCAGTTCTTC. Amino acids: CASSQGRLGNEQFF.

The chain combines TRBV27 with TRBJ1-2, with 8 bases matching TRBD1. CDR1 and CDR2 from the germline V gene are MNHEY and SMNVEV (reference sequence). Unmatched junction bases numbered 8, after V lost 6 bases and J lost 8 bases. CDR3 length: 13 residues. This CDR3 reads CASSPKDRVGYTF. The CDR3 DNA reads TGTGCCAGCAGCCCTAAGGACAGGGTCGGCTACACCTTC.

The J gene is TRBJ2-1, the V gene TRBV6-2 or TRBV6-3; 7 bases map to TRBD1. The V segment lost 4 bases and the J segment 4 bases; nucleotides outside the gene matches: 10. This CDR3 has 16 residues. In germline, CDR1 is MNHEY, CDR2 SVGEGT. CDR3 region: CASSLIGTAVYNEQFF. Written as DNA, the CDR3 is TGTGCCAGCAGTTTAATCGGGACAGCAGTTTACAATGAGCAGTTCTTC.

The V gene is TRBV28, the J gene TRBJ1-5; TRBD1 matches 9 bases. Unmatched junction bases numbered 9, after V lost 3 bases and J lost 0 bases. The CDR3 extends over 18 amino acids. Germline loops: CDR1 MDHEN, CDR2 SYDVKM. CDR3 region: CASSLEQGATYSNQPQHF. The CDR3 DNA is TGTGCCAGCAGTTTGGAACAGGGGGCGACCTATAGCAATCAGCCCCAGCATTTT.

This clone was seen only a few times. The rearrangement links TRBV2 to TRBJ1-1; D may be TRBD1 (5 bases). Germline V gene data show CDR1 as SNHLY and CDR2 as FYNNEI. V lost 2 bases and J 7 bases, leaving 11 bases between the germline ends. CDR3 length equals 13 residues. The CDR3 nucleotides are TGTGCCAGCAGTGAAACAGACAGTAGTGAAGCTTTCTTT. Residues: CASSETDSSEAFF.

The chain carries TRBV29-1 and TRBJ2-5; no firm D call. Per germline, CDR1 SQVTM and CDR2 ANQGSEA. Trimming removed 5 bases at V and 2 bases at J, with 9 bases between. This CDR3 comprises 12 residues. CDR3 amino acids: CSVKFWQETQYF. CDR3 nucleotides: TGCAGCGTTAAATTCTGGCAAGAGACCCAGTACTTC. The full variable domain, rest sourced from reference TRBV29-1 and TRBJ2-5, is SAVISQKPSRDICQRGTSLTIQCQVDSQVTMMFWYRQQPGQSLTLIATANQGSEATYESGFVIDKFPISRPNLTFSTLTVSNMSPEDSSIYLCSVKFWQETQYFGPGTRLLVL.

The rearrangement links TRBV5-1 to TRBJ1-2, with D uncertain. Between the trimmed V and J ends, which lost 0 bases and 8 bases, there was a span of 5 bases. CDR1 and CDR2 (germline): SGHRS, YFSETQ. This CDR3 has 11 amino acids. Here the CDR3 reads CASSLERGYTF. DNA of the CDR3: TGCGCCAGCAGCTTGGAGCGGGGCTACACCTTC.

This clone was detected once. The chain recombines TRBV7-9 with TRBJ2-1; TRBD1 aligns across 11 bases. V gave up 3 bases and J gave up 2 bases; unmatched junction bases: 0. This CDR3 spans 15 amino acids. CDR1 SEHNR and CDR2 FQNEAQ come from the germline V gene (reference sequence). In nucleotides, the CDR3 is TGTGCCAGCAGCTTGGACAGGGGGCCCTACAATGAGCAGTTCTTC. Encoded protein: CASSLDRGPYNEQFF.

CDR3 in amino acids: CASSIDPIDITNTEAFF. The CDR3 DNA reads as TGTGCCAGTAGTATAGACCCCATAGACATAACGAACACTGAAGCTTTCTTT. This chain uses TRBV19 with TRBJ1-1, with D hard to call. The CDR3 has 17 residues. The germline gives CDR1 LNHDA, CDR2 SQIVND (reference sequence). V lost 0 bases, J lost 1 base, and 15 bases lay in between.

This rearrangement joins TRBV6-5 to TRBJ1-2, with D possibly matching TRBD1 (5 bases). Per germline, CDR1 MNHEY and CDR2 SVGAGI. V lost 0 bases and J 6 bases, leaving 8 bases between the germline ends. This CDR3 is 13 amino acids long. DNA of the CDR3: TGTGCCAGCAGTTACTCCAGACAGCATGGCTACACCTTC. This encodes CASSYSRQHGYTF.

The rearrangement uses TRBV18 and TRBJ1-2; D uncertain. The CDR3 has 14 residues. Trimming removed 3 bases at V and 1 base at J, with 9 bases between. Germline-derived CDR1 and CDR2 are KGHSH and LQKENI. The CDR3 region has the DNA TGTGCCAGCTCACCTAGGGCAAATAACTATGGCTACACCTTC. This codes for CASSPRANNYGYTF.

The chain uses TRBV30 and TRBJ2-6; perhaps TRBD1 as D (5 bases). This CDR3 is built from 13 residues. V gave up 7 bases and J gave up 1 base, with 8 bases separating them. Germline-derived CDR1 and CDR2 are GTSNPN and SVGIG (reference sequence). The CDR3 DNA sequence: TGTGCCTCCGACAGTTCTGGGGCCAACGTCCTGACTTTC. Translating it yields CASDSSGANVLTF.

This clone was seen repeatedly, ten times or more. The rearrangement joins TRBV6-5 to TRBJ2-7; 10 nucleotides agree with TRBD2. The CDR3 totals 14 residues. Trimming removed 6 bases from V and 3 bases from J; junction bases left unmatched: 5. Germline assignment: CDR1 MNHEY and CDR2 SVGAGI. The CDR3 region has the DNA TGTGCCAGCAGGCGCCTAGCGGGAGTCTACGAGCAGTACTTC. It translates to CASRRLAGVYEQYF.

The rearrangement joins TRBV6-5 to TRBJ1-4, with 7 bases aligning to TRBD1. The CDR3 loop spans 16 amino acids. The germline V gene encodes CDR1 MNHEY and CDR2 SVGAGI. The V gene end was trimmed by 2 bases and the J gene end by 7 bases; junction bases not matched to a gene: 10. The CDR3, as DNA: TGTGCCAGCAGTTACGGTTTCAGGGACAGAGGTGAAAAACTGTTTTTT. Translation: CASSYGFRDRGEKLFF.

The V call is TRBV27, the J call TRBJ2-1, with 7 bases matching TRBD2. The germline gives CDR1 MNHEY, CDR2 SMNVEV (reference sequence). The CDR3 sequence is 11 residues long. Trimming took 5 bases from V and 9 from J; bases not matched to a gene: 1. CDR3 sequence reads: CASSRGSEQFF. In nucleotides, the CDR3 is TGTGCCAGCAGTCGCGGGAGTGAGCAGTTCTTC.

The V call is TRBV19, the J call TRBJ2-1, with D perhaps matching TRBD1 (5 bases). Germline CDR1 is LNHDA and CDR2 is SQIVND (reference sequence). V dropped 10 bases and J dropped 9 bases, with 13 bases sitting between them. This CDR3 spans 11 amino acids. The CDR3 here is CAIKGPGEQFF. CDR3 bases: TGTGCCATAAAGGGGCCCGGTGAGCAGTTCTTC. Looking up the rest from reference TRBV19 and TRBJ2-1 gives the full variable domain: DGGITQSPKYLFRKEGQNVTLSCEQNLNHDAMYWYRQDPGQGLRLIYYSQIVNDFQKGDIAEGYSVSREKKESFPLTVTSAQKNPTAFYLCAIKGPGEQFFGPGTRLTVL.

The chain links TRBV30 to TRBJ2-7; D may be TRBD2 (6 bases). The CDR3 is made up of 15 amino acids. CDR1 and CDR2 from the germline V gene are GTSNPN and SVGIG (reference sequence). Trimming took 5 bases from V and 6 from J, leaving 23 bases between them. CDR3 protein: CAWVGGGALVGEQYF. The CDR3 region has the DNA TGTGCCTGGGTGGGTGGAGGGGCATTGGTGGGCGAGCAGTACTTC.